This T cell receptor (beta chain) emerged from a study of CD8+CD57+ T cells in acquired aplastic anemia. Broader study findings: Patients and controls had in common twenty-nine CD8+ CDR3 sequences. Patients versus controls showed no significant CD8+ Simpson's diversity difference.

This clonotype was detected many times. Its specificity is not known. Flow cytometry had shown expanded CD8+CD57+ cells in the patients chosen for sequencing. The germline CDR1 and CDR2 sequences are SNHLY and FYNNEI. Trimming pared 6 bases from V and 6 bases from J, leaving 11 bases between. This CDR3 has 12 amino acids. TCR beta VDJ and CDR3 were profiled, and genomic DNA was the template. TCRdb re-called the reads with MiXCR, one entry per CDR3 protein. This table holds 200,000 to 300,000 distinct CDR3 sequences, around 45% found once. The clonotype comes from a human donor with aplastic anemia. The specimen sequenced was sorted CD4+, CD8+, or CD8+CD57+ T cells (not recorded which) from PBMCs. V gene TRBV2 combines with J gene TRBJ1-2; weak D call: TRBD1 (5 bases). CDR3 nucleotide sequence: TGTGCCAGCAGATCCAGGGACGATGGCTACACCTTC. It specifies CASRSRDDGYTF.